What follows are 5 T cell receptor beta chains derived from one specimen sequenced in a study of T-cell reconstitution after alpha-beta-depleted transplantation in children. This sample's TCRbeta library carried unique molecular identifier barcodes. Each CDR3 protein is one row after TCRdb ran MiXCR on the PCR reads. Found here are fewer than 200,000 distinct CDR3 sequences, about 6.8% of them singletons; the top ten hold approximately 2.9%. The specimen comprised PBMCs from the stem cell graft donor, sampled from the stem cell graft. All receptors come from a human donor who donated a stem cell graft to a child with Wiskott-Aldrich syndrome.

This clonotype showed up many times. The J gene is TRBJ2-1, the V gene TRBV7-9; the match to TRBD2 covers 9 bases. Germline V gene lookup returns CDR1 SEHNR and CDR2 FQNEAQ (reference sequence). The CDR3 length is 15 residues. V gave up 5 bases and J gave up 5 bases; unmatched junction bases: 7. CDR3 bases: TGTGCCAGCAGCCCATTAGCGGGGGCCAACAATGAGCAGTTCTTC. Translation: CASSPLAGANNEQFF.

This clonotype was found many times. The chain carries TRBV4-3 and TRBJ1-4; D unresolved. From germline, CDR1 is LGHNA and CDR2 YSLEER. The CDR3 extends over 12 amino acids. Trimming took off 1 base at V and 8 bases at J, with 5 bases between the two ends. The CDR3: CASSQVPEKLFF. DNA of the CDR3: TGCGCCAGCAGCCAAGTTCCCGAAAAACTGTTTTTT.

This clonotype appeared many times. The gene calls are TRBV6-1 and TRBJ1-3; no reliable D call. V gave up 7 bases and J gave up 0 bases, with 7 bases separating them. CDR3 length: 13 amino acids. Germline-derived CDR1 and CDR2 are MNHNS and SASEGT. The CDR3 DNA follows: TGTGCCAGCACGGGCAGCTCTGGAAACACCATATATTTT. Protein sequence: CASTGSSGNTIYF.

This clonotype was counted at least ten times. This chain connects TRBV5-5 to TRBJ2-2; D is undetermined. The CDR3 sequence is 16 residues long. Trimming took off 1 base at V and 4 bases at J, with 14 bases between the two ends. Per the germline V gene, CDR1 is SGHKS and CDR2 is YYEKEE (reference sequence). The DNA of the CDR3 is TGTGCCAGCAGCTTGAAAGGCAGTCTTAGCACCGGGGAGCTGTTTTTT. This gives the protein CASSLKGSLSTGELFF.

In this sample, this clonotype turned up many times. V is TRBV5-5 and J is TRBJ2-3, with D hard to call. Trimming took off 0 bases at V and 1 base at J, with 6 bases between the two ends. Germline V CDR1 and CDR2: SGHKS, YYEKEE (reference sequence). The CDR3 sequence is 14 residues long. The CDR3 bases are TGTGCCAGCAGCTTGGGGGTGCGCACAGATACGCAGTATTTT. Translated: CASSLGVRTDTQYF.